This TCR beta chain was documented in a study of CD8+ T cells in alopecia areata. Study details: Once tofacitinib had been taken for 6 to 18 months, 6 months off drug followed. Broader study findings: More clonal than normal scalp was lesional scalp, particularly alopecia totalis/universalis.

Obtained from alopecia areata patients were lesional scalp punch biopsies along with peripheral blood. In each case, RNA was isolated and then reverse transcribed into cDNA as the sequencing template. Here immunoSEQ multiplex PCR was the method, and the copy in TCRdb shows in-frame clones only, minus some. The sample yields some 170,000 clones, 59% seen once. Comments on this clone: Its antigen is still unknown.

Germline loops: CDR1 ENHRY, CDR2 SYGVKD. V lost 3 bases and J 4 bases, leaving 13 bases between the germline ends. The CDR3 totals 14 residues. This receptor was taken from a human donor with alopecia areata. The gene calls are TRBV10-3 and TRBJ2-7; a weak D match, TRBD1 (5 bases). Sequenced material: CD4+ T cells sorted from blood, taken at week 0. The CDR3 region is CAISDSQGNYEQYF. The CDR3 nucleotides are TGTGCCATCAGTGACTCTCAGGGAAATTACGAGCAGTACTTC.